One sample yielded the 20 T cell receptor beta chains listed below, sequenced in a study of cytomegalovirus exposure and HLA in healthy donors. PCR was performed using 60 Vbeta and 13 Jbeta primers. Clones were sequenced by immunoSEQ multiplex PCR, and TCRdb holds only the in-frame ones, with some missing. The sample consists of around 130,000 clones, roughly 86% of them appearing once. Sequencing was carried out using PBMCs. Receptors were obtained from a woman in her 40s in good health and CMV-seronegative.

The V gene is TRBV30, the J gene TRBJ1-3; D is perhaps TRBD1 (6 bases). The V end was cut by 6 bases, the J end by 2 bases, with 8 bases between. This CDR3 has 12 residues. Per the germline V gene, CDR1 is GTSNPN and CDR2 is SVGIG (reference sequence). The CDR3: CACWTAGNTIYF. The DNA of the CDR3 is TGTGCCTGCTGGACAGCTGGAAACACCATATATTTT.

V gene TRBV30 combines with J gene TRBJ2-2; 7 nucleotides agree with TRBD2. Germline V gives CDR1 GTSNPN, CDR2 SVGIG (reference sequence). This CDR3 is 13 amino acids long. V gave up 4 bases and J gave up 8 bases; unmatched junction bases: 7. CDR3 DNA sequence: TGTGCCTGGACCCTTCAGGGAGGGGGGGAGCTGTTTTTT. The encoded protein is CAWTLQGGGELFF.

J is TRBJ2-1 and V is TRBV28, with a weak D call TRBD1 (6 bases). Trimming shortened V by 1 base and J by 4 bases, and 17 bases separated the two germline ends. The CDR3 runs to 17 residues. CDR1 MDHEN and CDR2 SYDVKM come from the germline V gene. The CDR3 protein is CASSLLRGSGTYNEQFF. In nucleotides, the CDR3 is TGTGCCAGCAGTTTATTGAGGGGGTCGGGCACTTACAATGAGCAGTTCTTC.

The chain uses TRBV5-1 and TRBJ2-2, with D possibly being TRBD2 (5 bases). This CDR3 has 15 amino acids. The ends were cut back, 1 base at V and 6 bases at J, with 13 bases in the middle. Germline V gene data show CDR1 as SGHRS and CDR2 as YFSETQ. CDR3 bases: TGCGCCAGCAGCTTGCCCGGGCGGGCACCCGGGGAGCTGTTTTTT. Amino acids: CASSLPGRAPGELFF.

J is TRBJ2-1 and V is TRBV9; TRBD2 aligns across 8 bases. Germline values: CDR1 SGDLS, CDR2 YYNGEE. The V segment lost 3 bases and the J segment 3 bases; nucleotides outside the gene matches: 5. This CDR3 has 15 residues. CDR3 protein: CASSATSGIYNEQFF. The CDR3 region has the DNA TGTGCCAGCAGCGCTACTAGCGGAATCTACAATGAGCAGTTCTTC.

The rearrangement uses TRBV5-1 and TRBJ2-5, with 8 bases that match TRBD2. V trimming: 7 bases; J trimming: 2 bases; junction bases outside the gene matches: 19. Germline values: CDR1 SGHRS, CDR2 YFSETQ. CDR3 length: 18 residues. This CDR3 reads CASGLSFLVAGTQETQYF. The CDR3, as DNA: TGCGCCAGCGGACTTTCTTTTCTGGTAGCGGGAACTCAAGAGACCCAGTACTTC. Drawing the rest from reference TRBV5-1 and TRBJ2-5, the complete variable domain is KAGVTQTPRYLIKTRGQQVTLSCSPISGHRSVSWYQQTPGQGLQFLFEYFSETQRNKGNFPGRFSGRQFSNSRSEMNVSTLELGDSALYLCASGLSFLVAGTQETQYFGPGTRLLVL.

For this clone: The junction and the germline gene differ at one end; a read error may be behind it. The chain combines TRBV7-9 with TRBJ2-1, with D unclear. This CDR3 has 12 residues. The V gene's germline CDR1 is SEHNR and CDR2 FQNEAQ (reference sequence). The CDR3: CSSNSGYNEQFF. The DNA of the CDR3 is TGTTCCAGCAACTCAGGCTACAATGAGCAGTTCTTC.

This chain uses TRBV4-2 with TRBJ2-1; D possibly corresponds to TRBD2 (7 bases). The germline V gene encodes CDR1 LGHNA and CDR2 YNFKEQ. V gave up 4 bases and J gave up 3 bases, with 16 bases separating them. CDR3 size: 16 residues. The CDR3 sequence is CASSPGTGRGYNEQFF. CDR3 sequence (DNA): TGTGCCAGCAGCCCTGGAACAGGGAGGGGCTACAATGAGCAGTTCTTC.

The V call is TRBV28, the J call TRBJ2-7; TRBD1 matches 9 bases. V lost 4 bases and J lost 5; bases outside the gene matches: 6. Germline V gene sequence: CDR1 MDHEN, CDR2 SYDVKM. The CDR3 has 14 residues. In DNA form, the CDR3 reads TGTGCCAGCAGTTCGGGACAGGGTGGCCACGAGCAGTACTTC. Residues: CASSSGQGGHEQYF.

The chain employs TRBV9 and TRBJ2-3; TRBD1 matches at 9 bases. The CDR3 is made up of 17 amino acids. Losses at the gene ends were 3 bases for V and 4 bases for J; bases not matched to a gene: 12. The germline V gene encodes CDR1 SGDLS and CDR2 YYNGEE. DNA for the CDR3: TGTGCCAGCAGCGGAGCCTCCGGGACAGGGCGGCCAGATACGCAGTATTTT. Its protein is CASSGASGTGRPDTQYF.

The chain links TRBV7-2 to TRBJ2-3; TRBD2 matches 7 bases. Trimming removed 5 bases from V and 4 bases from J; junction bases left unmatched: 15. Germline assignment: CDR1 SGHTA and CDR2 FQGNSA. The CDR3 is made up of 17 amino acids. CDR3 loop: CASSPGLRGGHADTQYF. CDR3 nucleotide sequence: TGTGCCAGCAGCCCCGGGTTACGGGGAGGGCACGCAGATACGCAGTATTTT.

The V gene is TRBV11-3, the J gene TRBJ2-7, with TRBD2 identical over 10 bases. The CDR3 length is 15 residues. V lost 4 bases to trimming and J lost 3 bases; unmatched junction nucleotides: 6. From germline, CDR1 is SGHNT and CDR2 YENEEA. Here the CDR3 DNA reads TGTGCCAGCAGCTCTCTAGCGGGAGTGGTCTACGAGCAGTACTTC. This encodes CASSSLAGVVYEQYF.

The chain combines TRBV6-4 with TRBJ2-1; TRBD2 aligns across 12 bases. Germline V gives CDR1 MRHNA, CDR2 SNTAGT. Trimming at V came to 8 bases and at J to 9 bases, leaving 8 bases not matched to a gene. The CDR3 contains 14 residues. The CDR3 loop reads CASSRLAGASEQFF. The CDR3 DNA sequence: TGTGCCAGCTCAAGACTAGCGGGAGCAAGTGAGCAGTTCTTC.

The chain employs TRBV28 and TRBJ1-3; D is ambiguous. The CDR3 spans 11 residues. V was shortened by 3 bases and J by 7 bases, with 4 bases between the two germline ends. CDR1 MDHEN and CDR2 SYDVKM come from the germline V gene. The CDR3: CASSFLNTIYF. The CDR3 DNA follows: TGTGCCAGCAGTTTCCTGAACACCATATATTTT.

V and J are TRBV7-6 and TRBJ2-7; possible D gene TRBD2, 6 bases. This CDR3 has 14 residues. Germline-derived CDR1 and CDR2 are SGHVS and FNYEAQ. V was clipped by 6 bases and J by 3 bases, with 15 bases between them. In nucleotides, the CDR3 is TGTGCCAGCAGGGCGGGACCGACCGACTACGAGCAGTACTTC. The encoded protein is CASRAGPTDYEQYF.

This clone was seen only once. In nucleotides, the CDR3 is TGTGCCTGGAGTTCCTCTGGGCTCCAATCCTACAATGAGCAGTTCTTC. Translated: CAWSSSGLQSYNEQFF. J is TRBJ2-1 and V is TRBV30; no definite D call. The CDR3 contains 16 residues. Per germline, CDR1 GTSNPN and CDR2 SVGIG (reference sequence). V dropped 2 bases and J dropped 1 base, with 15 bases sitting between them.

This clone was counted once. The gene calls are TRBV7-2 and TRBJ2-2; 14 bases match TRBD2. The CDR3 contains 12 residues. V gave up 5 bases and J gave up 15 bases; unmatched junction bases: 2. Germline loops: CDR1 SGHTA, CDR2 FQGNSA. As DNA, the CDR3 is TGTGCCAGCAGCAAGGGACTAGCGGGAGTGTTTTTT. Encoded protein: CASSKGLAGVFF.

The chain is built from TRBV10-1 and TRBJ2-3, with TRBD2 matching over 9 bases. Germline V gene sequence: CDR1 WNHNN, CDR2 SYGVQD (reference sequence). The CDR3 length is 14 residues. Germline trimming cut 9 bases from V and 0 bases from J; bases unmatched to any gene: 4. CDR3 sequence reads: CARVAGASTDTQYF. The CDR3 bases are TGCGCCAGAGTAGCGGGAGCTAGCACAGATACGCAGTATTTT.

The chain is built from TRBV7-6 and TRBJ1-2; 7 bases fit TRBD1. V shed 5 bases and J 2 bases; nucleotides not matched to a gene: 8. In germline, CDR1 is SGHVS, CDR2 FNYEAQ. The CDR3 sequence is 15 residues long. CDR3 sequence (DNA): TGTGCCAGCAGCCCCCGACAGGGATGGAACTATGGCTACACCTTC. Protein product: CASSPRQGWNYGYTF.

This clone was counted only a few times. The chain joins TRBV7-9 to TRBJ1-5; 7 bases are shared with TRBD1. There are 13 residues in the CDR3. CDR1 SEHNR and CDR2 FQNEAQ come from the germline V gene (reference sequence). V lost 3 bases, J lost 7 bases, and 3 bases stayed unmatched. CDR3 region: CASSFDRDQPQHF. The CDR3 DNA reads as TGTGCCAGCAGCTTCGACAGGGACCAGCCCCAGCATTTT.